This entry lists 12 T cell receptor beta chains sequenced from one sample in a study of CD8 T cells in ankylosing spondylitis. Study-wide findings and caveats: About 8 highly homologous variants made up a TCR beta motif, and this motif appeared characteristic of ankylosing spondylitis blood.

The antigens for these receptors are not known. TCRdb re-called the 5' RACE reads through MiXCR, storing one row per CDR3 protein. The data show about 450,000 distinct CDR3 sequences, with more than 25% seen just once and approximately 1% held by the top ten. Sequenced sample: blood, either unsorted or a sorted T cell fraction (not recorded which). The source of these receptors is a male donor with ankylosing spondylitis.

The chain combines TRBV5-1 with TRBJ2-1; 10 bases are shared with TRBD2. Unmatched junction bases numbered 9, after V lost 4 bases and J lost 5 bases. This CDR3 contains 16 residues. CDR1 SGHRS and CDR2 YFSETQ come from the germline V gene. CDR3 nucleotide sequence: TGCGCCAGCAGCGGAGCACTAGCGGGGATTGACAATGAGCAGTTCTTC. It is translated as CASSGALAGIDNEQFF.

This clonotype was counted at least ten times. The J gene is TRBJ2-2, the V gene TRBV12-3 or TRBV12-4; D possibly matches TRBD1 or TRBD2 (6 bases each). V dropped 6 bases and J dropped 15 bases, with 26 bases sitting between them. The CDR3 runs to 15 residues. Here the CDR3 DNA reads TGTGCCAGCAGGCCTCCCGGGGGCGTCGAGATTAGAATGTTTTTT. Protein: CASRPPGGVEIRMFF.

The J gene is TRBJ1-2, the V gene TRBV5-1, with 12 bases fitting TRBD1. The CDR3 is 15 residues long. CDR1 is SGHRS and CDR2 is YFSETQ in the germline V gene. Unmatched junction bases numbered 3, after V lost 3 bases and J lost 3 bases. For the CDR3, the DNA is TGCGCCAGCAGCTACGGGACAGGGGGCGACTATGGCTACACCTTC. It specifies CASSYGTGGDYGYTF.

This clonotype showed up many times. Sequence at one end of the junction differs from germline and may be a read error. The genes are TRBV5-1 and TRBJ2-3; 7 bases match TRBD1. This CDR3 is 15 amino acids long. CDR1 and CDR2 from the germline V gene are SGHRS and YFSETQ. CDR3 amino acids: CASSFRQGSTDTQYF. In nucleotides, the CDR3 is TGTGCCAGCAGTTTTCGACAGGGCAGCACAGATACGCAGTATTTT. Variable domain in full (rest from reference TRBV5-1 and TRBJ2-3): KAGVTQTPRYLIKTRGQQVTLSCSPISGHRSVSWYQQTPGQGLQFLFEYFSETQRNKGNFPGRFSGRQFSNSRSEMNVSTLELGDSALYLCASSFRQGSTDTQYFGPGTRLTVL.

This clonotype was found a few times. The CDR3 nucleotides read TGCAGTGCTAGAGATCGGCTAGCGGGAGATATCGGGGAGCTGTTTTTT. As protein: CSARDRLAGDIGELFF. The rearrangement uses TRBV20-1 and TRBJ2-2, with 10 bases fitting TRBD2. This CDR3 has 16 amino acids. J lost 7 bases, V lost 0 bases, and 8 bases had no gene match. CDR1 and CDR2 (germline): DFQATT, SNEGSKA (reference sequence).

This clonotype showed up just a few times. The chain combines TRBV3-1 with TRBJ1-6, with D uncertain. Germline V gene sequence: CDR1 LGHDT, CDR2 YNNKEL (reference sequence). Trimming shortened V by 4 bases and J by 6 bases, and 4 bases separated the two germline ends. CDR3 length: 12 residues. This CDR3 reads CASSPLNSPLHF. Written as DNA, the CDR3 is TGTGCCAGCAGCCCGCTTAATTCACCCCTCCACTTT.

The chain combines TRBV5-6 with TRBJ2-3; maybe TRBD1 (5 bases). V lost 4 bases and J 2 bases, leaving 11 bases between the germline ends. CDR3 size: 14 residues. The germline V gene encodes CDR1 SGHDT and CDR2 YYEEEE. As DNA, the CDR3 is TGTGCCAGCAGCCTTGGGGCGGTCACAGATACGCAGTATTTT. Encoded protein: CASSLGAVTDTQYF.

The chain uses TRBV20-1 and TRBJ2-1, with D perhaps TRBD1 or TRBD2 (5 bases each). The CDR3 consists of 14 residues. The germline gives CDR1 DFQATT, CDR2 SNEGSKA (reference sequence). Trimming left V 7 bases short and J 3 bases short, with 16 bases between. The CDR3 spells CSVLGRWLYNEQFF. CDR3 bases: TGCAGTGTTCTGGGACGATGGCTCTACAATGAGCAGTTCTTC.

This clonotype was recorded once. The chain links TRBV10-3 to TRBJ1-3, with D tentatively TRBD1 (5 bases). The CDR3 length is 13 residues. V lost 7 bases, J lost 4 bases, and 11 bases lay in between. Germline assignment: CDR1 ENHRY and CDR2 SYGVKD. Written as DNA, the CDR3 is TGTGCCATCACCCGGACACCGGGAAACACCATATATTTT. Its translation: CAITRTPGNTIYF.

J is TRBJ1-1 and V is TRBV3-1; unclear D gene. Germline lookup yields CDR1 LGHDT and CDR2 YNNKEL (reference sequence). The length of the CDR3 is 13 residues. Trimming removed 4 bases at V and 4 bases at J, with 10 bases between. The CDR3, as DNA: TGTGCCAGCAGCCTAGGGAGACCCACTGAAGCTTTCTTT. It specifies CASSLGRPTEAFF.

This chain connects TRBV5-1 to TRBJ1-1, with D perhaps TRBD1 (5 bases). Trimming shortened V by 0 bases and J by 4 bases, and 10 bases separated the two germline ends. Germline V CDR1 and CDR2: SGHRS, YFSETQ. This CDR3 comprises 14 residues. CDR3 in DNA: TGCGCCAGCAGCTTGGTGGAGGGGCGCACTGAAGCTTTCTTT. Translated, it gives CASSLVEGRTEAFF.

V is TRBV12-3 or TRBV12-4 and J is TRBJ2-5, with D maybe TRBD2 (6 bases). CDR3 length: 15 residues. Deletions cut 6 bases from V and 5 bases from J, with 19 bases between. In DNA, the CDR3 is TGTGCCAGCAGGAGAGGAGCGGAGGGGCTGGAGACCCAGTACTTC. The encoded protein is CASRRGAEGLETQYF.